This T cell receptor (beta chain) is drawn from a study of tumor-infiltrating lymphocytes in primary liver carcinoma. Study background: With diameters of roughly 4 to 10 cm, tumors were stage T1-T3 N0M0. Points from the study as a whole: Lower overlap was observed for tumor-adjacent and tumor-blood pairs relative to tumor region pairs.

The CDR3 extends over 15 amino acids. The germline CDR1 and CDR2 sequences are LNHDA and SQIVND (reference sequence). Between the trimmed V and J ends, which lost 5 bases and 1 base, there was a span of 12 bases. The investigators made TCR beta cDNA from around 530 ng total RNA, using a constant-region primer. For TCR beta, libraries were produced by three nested multiplex PCR rounds using slightly modified ARM-PCR. Both of the initial two PCR rounds ran for nine to ten cycles and employed TRBV1-TRBV30 forward primers alongside a C-beta reverse primer. Each CDR3 protein gets one entry after TCRdb re-called the multiplex PCR reads with MiXCR. The sample holds around 330,000 distinct CDR3 sequences, roughly two thirds seen once. About this clonotype itself: Its specificity is unknown.

Blood RNA came from unsorted whole blood; germline DNA was also extracted. The authors collected about 3.9 milliliters of peripheral blood before surgery. The rearrangement links TRBV19 to TRBJ1-5; the D gene is possibly TRBD1 (6 bases). Sample: peripheral blood. This TCR came from a man between 35 and 55 years old with primary liver carcinoma and hepatitis B virus infection. The CDR3 here is CASSSQGMSNQPQHF. CDR3 coding DNA: TGTGCCAGTAGTTCCCAGGGGATGAGCAATCAGCCCCAGCATTTT.